The clone carrying this T cell receptor beta chain turned up a few times. Its antigen is not identified. The length of the CDR3 is 13 residues. Germline V gives CDR1 LGHDT, CDR2 YNNKEL (reference sequence). The V and J ends lost 3 bases and 4 bases respectively, with 9 bases between them. The record originates from a study of T-cell memory formation after mild COVID-19. Study-level findings and limits: Prior to infection, memory already included some responding clones, suggesting cross-reactive memory joined.

TCRdb used MiXCR to reprocess the 5' RACE reads, holding one entry per CDR3 protein. The profile shows approximately 560,000 distinct CDR3 sequences, approximately 15% of them singletons. The V call is TRBV3-1, the J call TRBJ1-1; D possibly corresponds to TRBD1 (6 bases). Sequenced sample: PBMCs or a T cell subset sorted from them (not recorded which). This receptor was identified in an adult woman who had mild COVID-19 (a few samples of this study predate the infection). Cell type and time point are not known. CDR3 region: CASSQGAPTEAFF. The CDR3 bases are TGTGCCAGCAGCCAGGGGGCGCCCACTGAAGCTTTCTTT.